The rows below give T cell receptor beta chains drawn from one sample of a study of blood T cell repertoires in COVID-19. Profiling relied on immunoSEQ multiplex PCR, and the TCRdb table lists in-frame clones only, not all of them. The repertoire holds around 63,000 clones, with approximately 88% as singletons. Sequencing input: peripheral blood. The receptors were gathered from a man aged 45-65 years with active COVID-19. Both conserved end residues are part of each CDR3. The size entry is marked missing in some rows and otherwise reads once, few, many or a size class.

J	size	V	CDR3
TRBJ1-4	.	TRBV11-1	CASSPSRQGAYEKLFF
TRBJ1-5	.	TRBV5-4	CASSLGGTQPQHF
TRBJ2-2	.	TRBV9	CASSVPRTGATTAGGELFF
TRBJ2-3	.	TRBV19	CASSKIGLAGGGDTQYF
TRBJ1-2	.	TRBV2	CASSTPYPSGYTF
TRBJ1-4	.	TRBV4-1	CASSPSPARDRAFRKLFF
TRBJ2-5	.	TRBV2	CASSGKPLKGETQYF
TRBJ2-5	.	TRBV3-1/TRBV3-2	CASSQVWDRSKETQYF
TRBJ2-3	once	TRBV7-3	CASSPGAGADTQYF
TRBJ1-1	.	TRBV29-1	CSVRTQANTEAFF
TRBJ2-7	.	TRBV6-2/TRBV6-3	CASSYSKGSDDEQYF
TRBJ2-2	.	TRBV18	CASSPVRDTGELFF
TRBJ1-5	.	TRBV25-1	CASSSGGAGNQPQHF
TRBJ1-1	.	TRBV11-3	CASSYDSNTEAFF
TRBJ1-1	.	TRBV10-1	CAHPDSPLTEAFF
TRBJ1-2	.	TRBV7-2	CASSSITGTGYGYTF
TRBJ2-7	.	TRBV12-5	CASGLVNRGLPFYEQYF
TRBJ1-5	.	TRBV27	CASWTGGGQPQHF
TRBJ2-2	once	TRBV23-1	CASSQGQHLSGGKTGELFF
TRBJ2-1	.	TRBV5-1	CASTPGQSYNEQFF
TRBJ2-6	.	TRBV6-5	CASSPDGVVLTF
TRBJ2-3	medium-sized	TRBV15	CATSIYLGGLAGSTDTQYF
TRBJ2-7	.	TRBV30	CAWSVTGISYEQYF
TRBJ1-6	few	TRBV29-1	CSVPRGRDRTNSPLHF
TRBJ1-2	.	TRBV5-1	CASSSTGARDYTF
TRBJ2-7	.	TRBV20-1	CSASSGGNYEQYF
TRBJ2-1	once	TRBV30	CAWTPGQSYNEQFF
TRBJ2-5	once	TRBV12-5	CASGLAGTVLPQETQYF
TRBJ2-1	.	TRBV19	CASSIGGAVVYEQFF
TRBJ2-1	once	TRBV29-1	CSDSRGRSGREQFF
TRBJ2-1	.	TRBV7-2	CASSLGLAGGRNNEQFF
TRBJ1-4	.	TRBV11-2	CASSTGQGASEKLFF
TRBJ1-5	few	TRBV19	CASRGSPASPQPQHF
TRBJ1-2	.	TRBV10-3	CAISEGTNYGYTF
TRBJ2-2	.	TRBV6-4	CASSAAFGGPTGELFF
TRBJ2-2	.	TRBV5-4	CASSLGLAKTGELFF
TRBJ1-4	.	TRBV5-5	CASRTGATNEKLFF
TRBJ2-2	.	TRBV2	CASSPDTGELFF
TRBJ1-1	.	TRBV20-1	CSATGETEAFF
TRBJ2-2	.	TRBV12-3/TRBV12-4	CASRPAGAGELFF
TRBJ2-2	.	TRBV2	CASLKEAGGNTGELFF
TRBJ2-2	.	TRBV5-1	CASSWDRHRGAVF
TRBJ2-1	.	TRBV5-1	CASSPGIRSGEQFF
TRBJ1-2	few	TRBV9	CASNTGGFPHPANYGYTF
TRBJ2-1	.	TRBV19	CASRPRGGIYNEQFF
TRBJ2-5	.	TRBV6-5	CASSLNSGGDPVTQYF
TRBJ1-6	.	TRBV6-5	CASTQGSDSPLHF